The TCR beta chain under discussion was sequenced for a study of blood T cells in healthy people across ages. Healthy Caucasian individuals from Russia aged about 6 to 90 served as donors. The sample, about 10 milliliters of peripheral blood, was drawn from each donor. Each sample provided at least 5.5 micrograms of extracted total RNA. Through a sample-barcoded 5' primer and a J-beta primer mix, a second PCR was run for roughly 7 to 11 cycles. TCRdb re-called the 5' RACE reads through MiXCR, storing one row per CDR3 protein. This table has hundreds of thousands of distinct CDR3 sequences, 45% to 50% appearing once. Germline V CDR1 and CDR2: SGDLS, YYNGEE. V lost 0 bases, J lost 1 base, and 8 bases lay in between. The CDR3 length is 14 residues.

The receptor comes from a man aged 25-45 years in good health. The sequencing sample was made of blood. V is TRBV9 and J is TRBJ2-7; maybe TRBD2 (5 bases). The CDR3 sequence is CASSVADSSYEQYF. The CDR3, as DNA: TGTGCCAGCAGCGTAGCGGACTCGTCCTACGAGCAGTACTTC. Looking up the rest from reference TRBV9 and TRBJ2-7 gives the full variable domain: DSGVTQTPKHLITATGQRVTLRCSPRSGDLSVYWYQQSLDQGLQFLIQYYNGEERAKGNILERFSAQQFPDLHSELNLSSLELGDSALYFCASSVADSSYEQYFGPGTRLTVT.